What follows are 10 T cell receptor beta chains derived from one specimen sequenced in a study of identical twins. In TCRdb, the 5' RACE reads were re-called with MiXCR into one record per CDR3 protein. The sample gives around 280,000 distinct CDR3 sequences, less than 9% of which show up once; less than 2.5% is in the top ten. These records were also assigned to another study, of yellow fever vaccine responses in identical twins.

The specimen was memory (CD45RO+) T cells sorted from blood. The source is a woman in her late teens or twenties in good health.

This clonotype showed up just once. The rearrangement uses TRBV9 and TRBJ2-2; no clear D. Germline V CDR1 and CDR2: SGDLS, YYNGEE. V lost 4 bases, J lost 9 bases, and 16 bases lay in between. This CDR3 is built from 14 residues. The CDR3 DNA reads TGTGCCAGCAGCCCAAGTGGGGTAATACGGGAGCTGTTTTTT. Translating gives CASSPSGVIRELFF.

This clonotype has more than one count but fewer than ten. The chain combines TRBV15 with TRBJ2-1; 11 positions agree with TRBD2. The V and J ends lost 1 base and 8 bases, in that order; junction bases with no gene match: 10. In germline, CDR1 is LNHNV, CDR2 YYDKDF (reference sequence). The CDR3 extends over 17 amino acids. CDR3 loop: CATSRALTSGRGDEQFF. CDR3 nucleotides: TGTGCCACCAGCAGAGCCCTAACTAGCGGGAGAGGCGATGAGCAGTTCTTC.

This clonotype was detected ten times or more. V is TRBV19 and J is TRBJ2-5; D gene uncertain. Trimming removed 6 bases from V and 7 bases from J, with 15 bases in between. The CDR3 has 13 amino acids. CDR1 is LNHDA, CDR2 SQIVND, per germline (reference sequence). The DNA for the CDR3 is TGTGCCAGTAGCCCAAATGGGGTTGGGACCCAGTACTTC. Translation: CASSPNGVGTQYF.

This clonotype was observed at least ten times. This chain links TRBV29-1 with TRBJ2-1; D is ambiguous. This CDR3 has 10 amino acids. V dropped 4 bases and J dropped 7 bases, with 5 bases sitting between them. The germline V gene has CDR1 SQVTM and CDR2 ANQGSEA. The CDR3 sequence is CSVALNEQFF. CDR3 coding DNA: TGCAGCGTTGCCTTGAATGAGCAGTTCTTC.

This clonotype was observed a few times. This chain connects TRBV5-1 to TRBJ2-7; maybe TRBD2 (6 bases). Germline CDR1 SGHRS, CDR2 YFSETQ. The V end was cut by 3 bases, the J end by 6 bases, with 13 bases between. The CDR3 extends over 13 amino acids. In nucleotides, the CDR3 is TGCGCCAGCAGCTGGAGTGCGGGGCGCGAGCAGTACTTC. Translating it yields CASSWSAGREQYF.

V usage is TRBV4-1 and J usage is TRBJ2-1; 12 nucleotides agree with TRBD2. The germline gives CDR1 MGHRA, CDR2 YSYEKL. CDR3 length: 22 residues. With V trimmed by 1 base and J by 6 bases, 22 bases remained unmatched. This CDR3 is CASSQVPTITSGRTLFGNEQFF. Here the CDR3 DNA reads TGCGCCAGCAGCCAAGTCCCCACCATTACTAGCGGGAGGACACTATTCGGCAATGAGCAGTTCTTC.

This clonotype showed up many times. The chain employs TRBV7-8 and TRBJ2-5, with TRBD2 matching over 12 bases. The V gene end was trimmed by 5 bases and the J gene end by 4 bases; junction bases not matched to a gene: 11. The germline V gene has CDR1 SGHVS and CDR2 FQNEAQ. This CDR3 region has 17 residues. CDR3 nucleotides: TGTGCCAGCAGCGTCGTATCTAGCGGGGGGGCCGGAGAGACCCAGTACTTC. Amino acid sequence: CASSVVSSGGAGETQYF. Looking up the rest from reference TRBV7-8 and TRBJ2-5 gives the full variable domain: GAGVSQSPRYKVAKRGQDVALRCDPISGHVSLFWYQQALGQGPEFLTYFQNEAQLDKSGLPSDRFFAERPEGSVSTLKIQRTQQEDSAVYLCASSVVSSGGAGETQYFGPGTRLLVL.

The genes are TRBV24-1 and TRBJ2-1; 14 bases agree with TRBD2. CDR3 length: 18 residues. CDR1 is KGHDR, CDR2 SFDVKD, per germline. Germline trimming cut 4 bases from V and 5 bases from J; bases unmatched to any gene: 9. The CDR3 sequence is CATSDLGLAGGKHNEQFF. CDR3 sequence (DNA): TGTGCCACCAGTGACCTCGGACTAGCGGGGGGTAAACACAATGAGCAGTTCTTC.

This clonotype was recorded a few times. The rearrangement links TRBV5-1 to TRBJ2-3; 8 bases match TRBD1. Germline V gene sequence: CDR1 SGHRS, CDR2 YFSETQ. V shed 1 base, J shed 2 bases, and the junction held 3 bases outside the gene matches. The CDR3 loop spans 15 amino acids. The CDR3 region is CASSLRTGNTDTQYF. The CDR3 coding sequence is TGCGCCAGCAGCTTGAGGACAGGGAACACAGATACGCAGTATTTT.

A few counts support this clonotype. This chain uses TRBV28 with TRBJ2-7; no reliable D call. The V gene lost 7 bases and the J gene lost 2 bases, with 12 bases spanning the gap. In germline, CDR1 is MDHEN, CDR2 SYDVKM. This CDR3 has 13 amino acids. DNA of the CDR3: TGTGCCAGCAACTCCGAAGGACCCTACGAGCAGTACTTC. This encodes CASNSEGPYEQYF. The full variable domain, with the rest looked up from reference TRBV28 and TRBJ2-7, is DVKVTQSSRYLVKRTGEKVFLECVQDMDHENMFWYRQDPGLGLRLIYFSYDVKMKEKGDIPEGYSVSREKKERFSLILESASTNQTSMYLCASNSEGPYEQYFGPGTRLTVT.